The clone carrying this T cell receptor (beta chain) was seen a few times. Its antigen is still unknown. This sample is part of a study of human T cells and chemical hapten exposure. Study-wide points: The study found expanded TCRs formed significantly more large CDR3 similarity clusters than controls.

Time point indicated: pre-sensitization, week 0. Treatment specified: therapeutic diphenylcyclopropenone sensitization with weekly scalp DPC. Patients had alopecia, were aged 18 to 70, and were not pregnant. Unfractionated whole blood served as the source for total RNA extraction. The library tagged individual cDNA molecules with unique molecular identifiers. From the RACE reads, TCRdb called clonotypes with MiXCR, one entry per CDR3 protein. In the table there are some 360,000 distinct CDR3 sequences, about 5.1% of which are singletons. Germline CDR1 reads SSHAT; CDR2 reads FNYEAQ (reference sequence). J was trimmed by 3 bases and V by 0 bases; bases with no gene match: 10. This CDR3 has 19 residues.

The receptor was isolated from a woman between 50 and 59 years old with alopecia areata. Some clones in this sample may be carry-over from other donors' samples. The sample consisted of whole blood, taken in connection with sensitization to the hapten diphenylcyclopropenone (DPC). The rearrangement joins TRBV7-7 to TRBJ2-2; 10 nucleotides line up with TRBD2. Here the CDR3 reads CASSLALASGGPHTGELFF. The CDR3 bases are TGTGCCAGCAGCTTAGCCCTGGCTAGCGGGGGCCCTCACACCGGGGAGCTGTTTTTT.